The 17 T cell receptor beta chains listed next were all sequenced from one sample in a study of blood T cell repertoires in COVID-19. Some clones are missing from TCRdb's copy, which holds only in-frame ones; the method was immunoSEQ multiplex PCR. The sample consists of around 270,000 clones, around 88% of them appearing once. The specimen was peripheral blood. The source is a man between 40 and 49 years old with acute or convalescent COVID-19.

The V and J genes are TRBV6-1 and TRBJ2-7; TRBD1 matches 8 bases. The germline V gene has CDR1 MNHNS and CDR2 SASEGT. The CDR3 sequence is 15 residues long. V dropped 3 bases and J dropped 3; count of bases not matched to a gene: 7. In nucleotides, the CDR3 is TGTGCCAGCAGTGAGGGGACAGGTCGGGGCTACGAGCAGTACTTC. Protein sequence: CASSEGTGRGYEQYF.

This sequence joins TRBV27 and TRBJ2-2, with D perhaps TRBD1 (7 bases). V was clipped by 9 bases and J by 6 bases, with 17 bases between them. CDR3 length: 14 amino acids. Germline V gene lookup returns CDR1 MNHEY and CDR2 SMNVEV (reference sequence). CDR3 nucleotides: TGTGCCAGTGGCAGGGGGGTATCTTCCGGGGAGCTGTTTTTT. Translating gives CASGRGVSSGELFF.

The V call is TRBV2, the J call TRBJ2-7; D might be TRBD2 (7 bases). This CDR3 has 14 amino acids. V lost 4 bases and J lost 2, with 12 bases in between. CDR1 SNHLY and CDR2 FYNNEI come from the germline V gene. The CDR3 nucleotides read TGTGCCAGCAGTGGCGGGGGCACAGCCTACGAGCAGTACTTC. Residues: CASSGGGTAYEQYF.

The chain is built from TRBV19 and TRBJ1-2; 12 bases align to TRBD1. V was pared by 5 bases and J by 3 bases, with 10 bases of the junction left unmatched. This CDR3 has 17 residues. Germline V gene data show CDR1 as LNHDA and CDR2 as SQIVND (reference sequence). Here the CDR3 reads CASSSPGQGAQDYGYTF. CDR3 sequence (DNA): TGTGCCAGTAGTTCACCGGGACAGGGGGCGCAGGACTATGGCTACACCTTC.

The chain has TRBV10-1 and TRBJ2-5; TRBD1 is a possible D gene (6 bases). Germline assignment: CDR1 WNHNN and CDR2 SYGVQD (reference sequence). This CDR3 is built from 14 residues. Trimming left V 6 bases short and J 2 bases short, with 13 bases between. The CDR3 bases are TGCGCCAGCAGGGAAGGACAGAATCAAGAGACCCAGTACTTC. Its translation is CASREGQNQETQYF.

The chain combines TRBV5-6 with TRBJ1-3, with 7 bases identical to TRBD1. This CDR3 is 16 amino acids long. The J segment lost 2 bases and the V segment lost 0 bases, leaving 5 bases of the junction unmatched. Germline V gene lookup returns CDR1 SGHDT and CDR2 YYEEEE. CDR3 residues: CASSLEVGGPGNTIYF. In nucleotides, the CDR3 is TGTGCCAGCAGCTTGGAAGTAGGGGGCCCTGGAAACACCATATATTTT.

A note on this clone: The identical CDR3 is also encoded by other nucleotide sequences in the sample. The CDR3 protein is CAISRTGSSYEQYF. In DNA, the CDR3 is TGTGCCATCAGTCGGACAGGGTCCTCCTACGAGCAGTACTTC. The chain joins TRBV10-3 to TRBJ2-7; 8 nucleotides match TRBD1. From germline, CDR1 is ENHRY and CDR2 SYGVKD. The CDR3 is 14 residues long. J was trimmed by 0 bases and V by 5 bases; bases with no gene match: 3.

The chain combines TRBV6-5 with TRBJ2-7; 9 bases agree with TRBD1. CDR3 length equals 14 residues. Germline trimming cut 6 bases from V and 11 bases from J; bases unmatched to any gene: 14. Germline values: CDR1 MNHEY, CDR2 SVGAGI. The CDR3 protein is CASRAPGQGGSEYF. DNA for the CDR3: TGTGCCAGCAGGGCCCCGGGACAGGGAGGATCGGAGTACTTC.

CDR3 residues: CASSSQGPHEVETQYF. CDR3 sequence (DNA): TGTGCCAGCAGCTCTCAGGGCCCCCATGAGGTCGAGACCCAGTACTTC. The V and J genes are TRBV7-6 and TRBJ2-5; perhaps TRBD1 as D (5 bases). Germline V gene data show CDR1 as SGHVS and CDR2 as FNYEAQ. The CDR3 length is 16 residues. The V end lost 4 bases, the J end lost 5 bases, and 20 bases lay between the germline ends.

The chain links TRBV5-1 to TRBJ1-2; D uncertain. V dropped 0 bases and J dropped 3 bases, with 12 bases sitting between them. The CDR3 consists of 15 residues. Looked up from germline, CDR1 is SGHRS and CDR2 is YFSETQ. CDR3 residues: CASSLAGVEDYGYTF. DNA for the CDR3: TGCGCCAGCAGCTTGGCGGGAGTTGAAGACTATGGCTACACCTTC.

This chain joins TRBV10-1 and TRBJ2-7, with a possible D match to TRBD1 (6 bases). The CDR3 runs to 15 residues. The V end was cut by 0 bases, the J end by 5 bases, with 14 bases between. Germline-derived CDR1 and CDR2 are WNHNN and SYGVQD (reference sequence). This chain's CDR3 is CASSESRGYFDEQYF. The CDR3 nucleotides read TGCGCCAGCAGTGAGTCCAGGGGTTATTTCGACGAGCAGTACTTC.

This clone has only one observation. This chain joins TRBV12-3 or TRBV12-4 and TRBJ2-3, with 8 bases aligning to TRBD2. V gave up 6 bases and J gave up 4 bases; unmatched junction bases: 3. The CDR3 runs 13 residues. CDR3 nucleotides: TGTGCCAGCAGGGGACTAGTCTCAGATACGCAGTATTTT. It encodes CASRGLVSDTQYF.

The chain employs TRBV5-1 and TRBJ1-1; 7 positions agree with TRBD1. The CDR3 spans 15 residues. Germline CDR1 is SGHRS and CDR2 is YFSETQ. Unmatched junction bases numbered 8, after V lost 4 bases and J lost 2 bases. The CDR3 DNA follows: TGCGCCAGCAGCCCCGACAGGGACTTAAACACTGAAGCTTTCTTT. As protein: CASSPDRDLNTEAFF.

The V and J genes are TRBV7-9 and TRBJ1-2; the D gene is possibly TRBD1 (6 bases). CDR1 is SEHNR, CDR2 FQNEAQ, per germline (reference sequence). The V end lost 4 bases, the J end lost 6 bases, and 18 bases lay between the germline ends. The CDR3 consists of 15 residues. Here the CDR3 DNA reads TGTGCCAGCAGCTCATTACCAACAGGGTTAGATGGCTACACCTTC. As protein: CASSSLPTGLDGYTF. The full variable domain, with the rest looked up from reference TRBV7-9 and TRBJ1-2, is DTGVSQNPRHKITKRGQNVTFRCDPISEHNRLYWYRQTLGQGPEFLTYFQNEAQLEKSRLLSDRFSAERPKGSFSTLEIQRTEQGDSAMYLCASSSLPTGLDGYTFGSGTRLTVV.

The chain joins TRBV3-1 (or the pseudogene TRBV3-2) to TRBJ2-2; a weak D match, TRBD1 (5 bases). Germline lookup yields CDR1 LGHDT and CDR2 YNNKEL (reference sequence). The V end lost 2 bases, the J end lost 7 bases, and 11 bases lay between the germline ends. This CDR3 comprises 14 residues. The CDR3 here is CASSQYAQGGELFF. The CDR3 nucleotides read TGTGCCAGCAGCCAATACGCTCAGGGCGGGGAGCTGTTTTTT.

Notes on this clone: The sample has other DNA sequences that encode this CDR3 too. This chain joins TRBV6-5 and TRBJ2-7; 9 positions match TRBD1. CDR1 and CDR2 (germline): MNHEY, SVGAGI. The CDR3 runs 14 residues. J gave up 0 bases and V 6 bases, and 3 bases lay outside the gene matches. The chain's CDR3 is CASRGTGFSYEQYF. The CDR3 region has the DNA TGTGCCAGCAGGGGGACAGGGTTCTCCTACGAGCAGTACTTC.

CDR3 residues: CASSSLGQGGLLQYF. The CDR3 nucleotides are TGTGCCAGCAGTTCCTTGGGACAGGGGGGTCTACTTCAGTACTTC. This sequence joins TRBV27 and TRBJ2-7, with TRBD1 matching over 11 bases. Germline CDR1 reads MNHEY; CDR2 reads SMNVEV (reference sequence). V lost 4 bases to trimming and J lost 10 bases; unmatched junction nucleotides: 12. The CDR3 extends over 15 amino acids.